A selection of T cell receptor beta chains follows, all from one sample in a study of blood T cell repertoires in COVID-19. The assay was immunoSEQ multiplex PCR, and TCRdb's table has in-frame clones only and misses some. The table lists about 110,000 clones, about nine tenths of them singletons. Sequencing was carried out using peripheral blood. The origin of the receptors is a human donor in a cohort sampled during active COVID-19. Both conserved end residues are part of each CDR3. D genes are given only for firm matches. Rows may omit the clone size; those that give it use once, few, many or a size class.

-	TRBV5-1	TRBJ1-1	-	CASSLTGNTEAFF	TGCGCCAGCAGCTTGACAGGGAACACTGAAGCTTTCTTT
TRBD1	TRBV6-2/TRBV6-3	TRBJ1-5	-	CASSYPRTGGDQPQHF	TGTGCCAGCAGTTACCCGAGGACAGGGGGCGATCAGCCCCAGCATTTT
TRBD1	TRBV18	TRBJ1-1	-	CASSPDLQGILRDTEAFF	TGTGCCAGCTCACCAGATTTACAGGGGATTCTGAGGGACACTGAAGCTTTCTTT
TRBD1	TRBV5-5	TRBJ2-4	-	CASSLAGQGHIQYF	TGTGCCAGCAGCTTGGCCGGACAGGGGCACATTCAGTACTTC
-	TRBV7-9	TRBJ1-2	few	CASSPSVNYGYTF	TGTGCCAGCAGCCCCAGTGTTAACTATGGCTACACCTTC
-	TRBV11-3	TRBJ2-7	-	CASSFGTGVPYF	TGTGCCAGCAGCTTTGGAACGGGAGTTCCGTACTTC
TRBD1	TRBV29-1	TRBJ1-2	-	CSVAGDRVHYGYTF	TGCAGCGTTGCGGGGGACAGGGTACACTATGGCTACACCTTC
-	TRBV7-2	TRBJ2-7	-	CASSLDVTVPYEQYF	TGTGCCAGCAGCTTAGATGTGACTGTTCCCTACGAGCAGTACTTC
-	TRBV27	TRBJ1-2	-	CASSFYRAGDYGYTF	TGTGCCAGCAGTTTTTATCGGGCAGGGGACTATGGCTACACCTTC
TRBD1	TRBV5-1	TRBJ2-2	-	CASSPDRGGTGELFF	TGCGCCAGCAGTCCCGACAGGGGGGGCACCGGGGAGCTGTTTTTT
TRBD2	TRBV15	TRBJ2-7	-	CATSRGLIAGGGEQYF	TGTGCCACCAGCAGAGGACTGATAGCGGGAGGTGGGGAGCAGTACTTC
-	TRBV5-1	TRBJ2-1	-	CASSLGQVYNEQFF	TGCGCCAGCAGCTTGGGGCAGGTCTACAATGAGCAGTTCTTC
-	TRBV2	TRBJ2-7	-	CASTALAGGEQYF	TGTGCCAGCACTGCACTAGCCGGAGGAGAGCAGTACTTC
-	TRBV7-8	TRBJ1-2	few	CASSLGGNYGYTF	TGTGCCAGCAGCTTAGGGGGCAACTATGGCTACACCTTC
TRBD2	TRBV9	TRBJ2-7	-	CASSPQATSGVYEQYF	TGTGCCAGCAGCCCCCAGGCCACTAGCGGGGTCTACGAGCAGTACTTC
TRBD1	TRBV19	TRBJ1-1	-	CASRYTERGQTFF	TGTGCCAGTAGATATACGGAGAGGGGGCAGACTTTCTTT
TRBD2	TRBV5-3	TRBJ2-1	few	CARSLAGSASGNYNEQFF	TGTGCCAGAAGCTTGGCCGGTTCGGCTAGCGGGAATTACAATGAGCAGTTCTTC
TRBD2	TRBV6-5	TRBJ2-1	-	CASMAGSSGRKFF	TGTGCCAGCATGGCCGGGTCGAGCGGGAGGAAGTTCTTC
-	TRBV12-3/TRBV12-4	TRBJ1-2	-	CASSSGHSYGYTF	TGTGCCAGCAGTTCGGGACATAGCTATGGCTACACCTTC
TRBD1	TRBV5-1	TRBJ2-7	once	CASNRLGQGASVASGYEQYF	TGCGCCAGCAATAGACTGGGACAGGGGGCATCGGTAGCCAGCGGCTACGAGCAGTACTTC
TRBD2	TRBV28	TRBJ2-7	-	CASSPSGSYHEQYF	TGTGCCAGCAGTCCTAGCGGGAGCTACCACGAGCAGTACTTC
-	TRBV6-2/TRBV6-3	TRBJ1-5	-	CASSHYAGVGDQPQHF	TGTGCCAGCAGCCATTACGCAGGGGTGGGCGATCAGCCCCAGCATTTT
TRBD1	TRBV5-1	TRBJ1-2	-	CASSLAPGQESYGYTF	TGCGCCAGCAGCTTGGCCCCGGGACAGGAATCCTATGGCTACACCTTC
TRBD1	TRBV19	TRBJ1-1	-	CASRGPEQGFTEAFF	TGTGCCAGTAGGGGCCCGGAACAGGGGTTCACTGAAGCTTTCTTT
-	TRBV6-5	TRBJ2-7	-	CASSELHSSYEQYF	TGTGCCAGCAGCGAGCTGCACAGCTCCTACGAGCAGTACTTC
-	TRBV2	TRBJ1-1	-	CASSSRGDIAFF	TGTGCCAGCAGCTCCAGGGGCGATATAGCTTTCTTT
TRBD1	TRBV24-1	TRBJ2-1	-	CATSAPTRDRNNEQFF	TGTGCCACCAGTGCCCCAACTCGGGACAGAAACAATGAGCAGTTCTTC
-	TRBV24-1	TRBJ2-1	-	CATSPQGRLGDEQFF	TGTGCCACCAGTCCCCAGGGGCGCCTGGGAGATGAGCAGTTCTTC
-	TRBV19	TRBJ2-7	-	CASSINPPYEQYF	TGTGCCAGTAGTATTAATCCCCCCTACGAGCAGTACTTC
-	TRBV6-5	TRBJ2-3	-	CASTLEMVGTDTQYF	TGTGCCAGTACACTAGAAATGGTCGGCACAGATACGCAGTATTTT
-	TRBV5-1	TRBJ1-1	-	CASSLQGSGVAEAFF	TGCGCCAGCAGCTTACAGGGAAGCGGAGTCGCTGAAGCTTTCTTT
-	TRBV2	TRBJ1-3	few	CASSRLGNTIYF	TGTGCCAGCAGTCGACTTGGAAACACCATATATTTT
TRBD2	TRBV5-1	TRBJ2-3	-	CASSFSGGTDTQYF	TGCGCCAGCAGCTTTAGCGGGGGCACAGATACGCAGTATTTT
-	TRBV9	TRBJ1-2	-	CASSADTIYGYTF	TGTGCCAGCAGCGCAGACACGATTTATGGCTACACCTTC
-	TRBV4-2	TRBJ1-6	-	CASSQDLAGIGSPLHF	TGTGCCAGCAGCCAAGATCTGGCAGGGATCGGCTCACCCCTCCACTTT
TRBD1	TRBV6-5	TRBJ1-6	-	CASSPQGANSPLHF	TGTGCCAGCAGTCCACAGGGGGCAAATTCACCCCTCCACTTT
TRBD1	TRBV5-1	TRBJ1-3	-	CASSRGQGYGNTIYF	TGCGCCAGCAGCCGGGGACAGGGATACGGAAACACCATATATTTT
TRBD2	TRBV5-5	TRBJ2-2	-	CASSPGLGAGTGELFF	TGTGCCAGCAGCCCCGGACTAGGAGCTGGGACCGGGGAGCTGTTTTTT
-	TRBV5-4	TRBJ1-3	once	CASSQDSTAPGNTIYF	TGTGCCAGCAGCCAGGACAGCACAGCCCCTGGAAACACCATATATTTT
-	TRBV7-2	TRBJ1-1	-	CASSFRLSGGRAEAFF	TGTGCCAGCAGCTTTCGGTTATCTGGAGGTCGGGCTGAAGCTTTCTTT
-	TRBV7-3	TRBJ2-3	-	CASSQNRGTDTQYF	TGTGCCAGCAGCCAGAACCGGGGTACAGATACGCAGTATTTT
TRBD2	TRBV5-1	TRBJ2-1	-	CASSLAPGLGINEQFF	TGCGCCAGCAGCTTGGCCCCGGGACTAGGTATCAATGAGCAGTTCTTC
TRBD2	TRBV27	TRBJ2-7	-	CASSFTRLAGSFEQYF	TGTGCCAGCAGTTTTACCCGACTAGCGGGATCCTTCGAGCAGTACTTC
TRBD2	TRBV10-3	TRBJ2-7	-	CAISESSGTSGYEQYF	TGTGCCATCAGTGAGTCTTCCGGGACTAGCGGTTACGAGCAGTACTTC
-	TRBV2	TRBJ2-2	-	CASSEEGNRGTGELFF	TGTGCCAGCAGTGAAGAGGGCAATCGGGGAACCGGGGAGCTGTTTTTT
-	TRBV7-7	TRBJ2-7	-	CASSRQEFYEQYF	TGTGCCAGCAGCAGACAGGAGTTCTACGAGCAGTACTTC